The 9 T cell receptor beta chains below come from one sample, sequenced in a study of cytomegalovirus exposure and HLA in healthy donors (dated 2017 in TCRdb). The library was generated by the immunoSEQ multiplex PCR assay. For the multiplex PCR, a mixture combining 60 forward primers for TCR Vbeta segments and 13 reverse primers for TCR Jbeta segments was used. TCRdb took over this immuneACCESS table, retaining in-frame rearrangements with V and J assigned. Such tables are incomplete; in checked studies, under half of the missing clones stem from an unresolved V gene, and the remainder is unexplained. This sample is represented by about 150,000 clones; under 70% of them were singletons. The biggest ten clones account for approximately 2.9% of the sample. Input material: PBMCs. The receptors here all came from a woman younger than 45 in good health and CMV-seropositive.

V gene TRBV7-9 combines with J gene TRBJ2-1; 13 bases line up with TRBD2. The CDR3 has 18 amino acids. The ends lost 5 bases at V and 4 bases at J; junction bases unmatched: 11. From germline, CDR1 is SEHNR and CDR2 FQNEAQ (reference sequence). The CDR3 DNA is TGTGCCAGCAGCCCTATCCGGACTAGCGGGGGAAATTACAATGAGCAGTTCTTC. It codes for CASSPIRTSGGNYNEQFF.

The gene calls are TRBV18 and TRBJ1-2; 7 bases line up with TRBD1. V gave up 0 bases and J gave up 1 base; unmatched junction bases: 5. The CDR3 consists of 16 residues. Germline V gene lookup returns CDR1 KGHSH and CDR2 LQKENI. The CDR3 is CASSPPTGSNNYGYTF. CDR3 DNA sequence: TGTGCCAGCTCACCACCGACAGGGAGCAATAACTATGGCTACACCTTC.

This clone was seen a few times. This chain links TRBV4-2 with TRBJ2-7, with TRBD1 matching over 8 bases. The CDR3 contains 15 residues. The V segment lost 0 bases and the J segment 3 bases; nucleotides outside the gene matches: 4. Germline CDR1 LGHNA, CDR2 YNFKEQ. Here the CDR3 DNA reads TGTGCCAGCAGCCAAGACAGGACAGGGATCTACGAGCAGTACTTC. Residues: CASSQDRTGIYEQYF.

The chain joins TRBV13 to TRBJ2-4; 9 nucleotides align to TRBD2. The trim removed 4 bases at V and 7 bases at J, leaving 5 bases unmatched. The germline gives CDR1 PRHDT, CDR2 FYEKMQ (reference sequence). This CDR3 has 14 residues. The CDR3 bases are TGTGCCAGCAGCTCATTAGCGGGAGTGAACATTCAGTACTTC. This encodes CASSSLAGVNIQYF.

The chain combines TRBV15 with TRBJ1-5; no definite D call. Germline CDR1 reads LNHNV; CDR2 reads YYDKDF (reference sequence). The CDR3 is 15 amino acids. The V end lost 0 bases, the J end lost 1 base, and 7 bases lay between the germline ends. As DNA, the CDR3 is TGTGCCACCAGCAGAGATCCCGGGAGCAATCAGCCCCAGCATTTT. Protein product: CATSRDPGSNQPQHF.

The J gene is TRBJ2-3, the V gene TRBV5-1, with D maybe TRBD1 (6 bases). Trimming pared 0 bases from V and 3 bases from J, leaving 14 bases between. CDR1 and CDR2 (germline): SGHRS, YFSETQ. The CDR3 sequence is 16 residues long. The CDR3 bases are TGCGCCAGCAGCTTGGAGAGGGGGAAGGTTACAGATACGCAGTATTTT. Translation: CASSLERGKVTDTQYF. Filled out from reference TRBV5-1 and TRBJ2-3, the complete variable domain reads KAGVTQTPRYLIKTRGQQVTLSCSPISGHRSVSWYQQTPGQGLQFLFEYFSETQRNKGNFPGRFSGRQFSNSRSEMNVSTLELGDSALYLCASSLERGKVTDTQYFGPGTRLTVL.

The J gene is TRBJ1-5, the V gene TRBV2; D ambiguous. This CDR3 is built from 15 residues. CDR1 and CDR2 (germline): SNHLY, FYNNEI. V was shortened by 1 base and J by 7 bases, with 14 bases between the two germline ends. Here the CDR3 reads CASSEVLTAGQPQHF. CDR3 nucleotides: TGTGCCAGCAGTGAAGTGTTGACGGCGGGACAGCCCCAGCATTTT.

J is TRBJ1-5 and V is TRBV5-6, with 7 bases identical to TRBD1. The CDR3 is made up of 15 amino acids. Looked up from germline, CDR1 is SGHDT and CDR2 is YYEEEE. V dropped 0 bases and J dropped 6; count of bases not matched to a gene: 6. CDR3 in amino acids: CASSLAPTGVQPQHF. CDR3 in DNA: TGTGCCAGCAGCTTGGCCCCTACAGGGGTTCAGCCCCAGCATTTT.

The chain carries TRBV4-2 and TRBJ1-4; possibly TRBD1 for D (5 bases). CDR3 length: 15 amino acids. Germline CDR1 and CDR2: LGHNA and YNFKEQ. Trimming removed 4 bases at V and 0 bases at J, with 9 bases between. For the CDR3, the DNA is TGTGCCAGCAGCCCGCAGGGCGCAACTAATGAAAAACTGTTTTTT. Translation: CASSPQGATNEKLFF.